This TCR beta chain derives from a study of regulatory T cells in long-lasting Graves disease. Study-wide context: Those with persistent Graves' disease had received antithyroid drugs for over 5 years with positive TSH receptor antibodies.

Findings and limits, study-wide: Patients with persistent disease showed a bias toward TRBV28, TRBJ1-2 and TRBJ2-5. TCR diversity in persistent Graves' patients was below that of newly diagnosed ones.

Through Arm-PCR of CDR3 regions and iRepertoire HTBI primers, TCR beta libraries were built. TCRdb re-analysed the multiplex PCR reads in MiXCR, keeping a single row per CDR3 protein. The sample has about 470,000 distinct CDR3 sequences; less than 25% are singletons. As regards this clonotype: The target antigen is unknown.

Trimming took 2 bases from V and 2 from J, leaving 18 bases between them. Per the germline V gene, CDR1 is SGHRS and CDR2 is YFSETQ. The CDR3 is 17 residues long. This sample's time point: persistent/refractory GD, antithyroid drugs over 5 years with positive TRAb. Preparation of the TCR library used RNA extracted from PBMCs. Peripheral blood, at around 8.8 milliliters, went into EDTA tubes. This rearrangement joins TRBV5-1 to TRBJ2-3; D uncertain. This sequence was found in a female donor with Graves disease. This specimen was peripheral blood mononuclear cells (PBMCs), taken when the disease was refractory, from a patient treated with antithyroid drugs. DNA for the CDR3: TGCGCCAGCAGCTTTTCATCGACAACGATATCCACAGATACGCAGTATTTT. The encoded protein is CASSFSSTTISTDTQYF.